This record covers a single TCR beta chain. As yet, its antigen is unknown. V lost 4 bases to trimming and J lost 3 bases; unmatched junction nucleotides: 8. Germline-derived CDR1 and CDR2 are SGHRS and YFSETQ. CDR3 length: 15 residues. These donors, healthy bone marrow donors, were studied. This entry comes from a study of cytomegalovirus exposure and HLA in healthy donors. The study's findings and limits: There were some public TCRs occurring in many donors, but most TCR sequences were rare. In an earlier analysis, in some 600 donors, most V segments appeared productive either ~90% or ~30% of the time.

The PCR was carried out with 60 Vbeta primers and 13 Jbeta primers. In the original workflow: Per a later analysis, the number of unique TCR beta chains was 75 million to 90 million, of which around 9.9 million were shared. The protocol was immunoSEQ multiplex PCR, while the TCRdb copy is restricted to in-frame clones and leaves out a portion. V, J and clone size reflect that table, while D and trimming were determined from the DNA. The data show around 150,000 clones, around two thirds seen once. The genes are TRBV5-1 and TRBJ2-3, with 7 bases identical to TRBD2. The sequenced sample was PBMCs. The sequence was collected from a man younger than 40 in good health and CMV-seropositive. The CDR3 bases are TGCGCCAGCAGCCCTGGGGGGGAGAGGACAGATACGCAGTATTTT. This encodes CASSPGGERTDTQYF.